This TCR beta chain was documented in a study of T cells in Graves' hyperthyroidism and ophthalmopathy. Amplification of TCR beta CDR3 regions was performed using RNA transcripts as template. HTBI primers were the set used in a first-round RT-PCR of the TCR CDR3. TCRdb passed the multiplex PCR reads through MiXCR, listing each CDR3 protein once. This sample has fewer than 600,000 distinct CDR3 sequences, with approximately 15% found just once. This clonotype turned up a few times. The CDR3 totals 18 residues. V trimming: 7 bases; J trimming: 0 bases; junction bases outside the gene matches: 14. Germline CDR1 reads LNHDA; CDR2 reads SQIVND (reference sequence). Patients aged 18 to 65 with hyperthyroidism were newly diagnosed, with duration under 2 months. Extraction of PBMCs used roughly 9.3 ml of fresh peripheral blood.

The sequencing input was blood. The chain employs TRBV19 and TRBJ2-2, with TRBD2 matching 7 bases. This receptor was identified in a woman in her 40s with Graves' hyperthyroidism. The DNA of the CDR3 is TGTGCCAGTATTTCGGCACTAGCGACAATCGCGAACACCGGGGAGCTGTTTTTT. It specifies CASISALATIANTGELFF.